This TCR beta chain was profiled in a study of T cell responses to AZD1222 COVID-19 vaccine. Study information: Second-dose schedules of about 4 or about 12 weeks were combined.

Clones were read by immunoSEQ multiplex PCR, and TCRdb kept only the in-frame ones, dropping some. The sample has under 130,000 clones; roughly 91% are singletons. Notes on the study in general: Just six AZD1222 recipients were seropositive at baseline. Nearly half of spike-specific TCRs reportedly go after variant regions that carry no mutations.

Remarks on this clone: Its antigen is not identified.

V trimming: 4 bases; J trimming: 3 bases; junction bases outside the gene matches: 4. Germline assignment: CDR1 SGHNT and CDR2 YYREEE (reference sequence). The CDR3 sequence is 15 residues long. The specimen comprised peripheral blood, sampled on day 0 of AZD1222 vaccination. This TCR was sampled from an adult in good health. J is TRBJ2-6 and V is TRBV5-4, with 7 bases that match TRBD1. DNA for the CDR3: TGTGCCAGCAGCGACAGGGTTAGTGGGGCCAACGTCCTGACTTTC. Its translation: CASSDRVSGANVLTF.